These 15 T cell receptor beta chains were all obtained from the same sample, sequenced in a study of cytomegalovirus exposure and HLA in healthy donors. Method: immunoSEQ multiplex PCR; TCRdb's copy keeps in-frame clones and lacks some. The table records 220,000 or so clones, about 93% of them present only once. Sequencing used PBMCs. Receptors were obtained from a young woman in good health and CMV-seronegative.

The genes are TRBV25-1 and TRBJ1-1, with 7 bases fitting TRBD1. From germline, CDR1 is MGHDK and CDR2 SYGVNS. The V and J ends lost 4 bases and 6 bases, in that order; junction bases with no gene match: 11. This CDR3 contains 15 residues. The CDR3 loop reads CASSGETGTVAEAFF. CDR3 nucleotide sequence: TGTGCCAGCAGTGGGGAGACAGGGACGGTTGCTGAAGCTTTCTTT.

The rearrangement links TRBV5-1 to TRBJ2-2; 10 nucleotides line up with TRBD2. CDR1 SGHRS and CDR2 YFSETQ come from the germline V gene. The V gene end was trimmed by 4 bases and the J gene end by 4 bases; junction bases not matched to a gene: 10. The CDR3 spans 17 residues. Here the CDR3 DNA reads TGCGCCAGCAGCCAAATCCCTAGCGGGAGTGGCACCGGGGAGCTGTTTTTT. Protein: CASSQIPSGSGTGELFF.

The chain combines TRBV5-4 with TRBJ2-7; D perhaps matches TRBD2 (6 bases). CDR3 length: 15 residues. Germline assignment: CDR1 SGHNT and CDR2 YYREEE (reference sequence). V was cut by 2 bases and J by 3 bases, with 15 bases left in between. The CDR3 DNA is TGTGCCAGCAGCTTCGTCACGGGAGTGAACTACGAGCAGTACTTC. Protein product: CASSFVTGVNYEQYF.

V is TRBV29-1 and J is TRBJ2-3; D not resolved. The CDR3 is made up of 14 amino acids. V lost 4 bases and J lost 4, with 15 bases in between. Germline V lookup: CDR1 SQVTM, CDR2 ANQGSEA. The CDR3 is CSVGVGMGPDTQYF. CDR3 DNA: TGCAGCGTTGGGGTAGGAATGGGCCCAGATACGCAGTATTTT.

This chain links TRBV25-1 with TRBJ1-2; the D gene is possibly TRBD1 (5 bases). Germline V gene lookup returns CDR1 MGHDK and CDR2 SYGVNS. Between the trimmed V and J ends, which lost 5 bases and 3 bases, there was a span of 16 bases. This CDR3 is built from 15 residues. Here the CDR3 reads CASSPAGLGDYGYTF. CDR3 bases: TGTGCCAGCAGTCCAGCGGGGCTGGGCGACTATGGCTACACCTTC.

This clone was seen more than once but under ten times. The V call is TRBV5-1, the J call TRBJ2-7; D ambiguous. V was shortened by 0 bases and J by 2 bases, with 6 bases between the two germline ends. In germline, CDR1 is SGHRS, CDR2 YFSETQ. This CDR3 is built from 13 residues. The CDR3 protein is CASSLGRTYEQYF. The CDR3 bases are TGCGCCAGCAGCTTGGGGAGAACCTACGAGCAGTACTTC.

This clone came up once. The rearrangement uses TRBV27 and TRBJ2-5; maybe TRBD1 (5 bases). Germline V CDR1 and CDR2: MNHEY, SMNVEV (reference sequence). V shed 6 bases and J shed 2 bases, with 10 bases lying between them. The CDR3 spans 13 residues. The CDR3, as DNA: TGTGCCAGCAGCTGGACACAACAAGAGACCCAGTACTTC. Its protein is CASSWTQQETQYF.

This chain connects TRBV25-1 to TRBJ2-7; D is perhaps TRBD2 (7 bases). The CDR3 spans 14 residues. Germline V gene data show CDR1 as MGHDK and CDR2 as SYGVNS. Between the trimmed V and J ends, which lost 6 bases and 3 bases, there was a span of 15 bases. CDR3 coding DNA: TGTGCCAGCAGCGGAGGGGGGGGAGACTACGAGCAGTACTTC. It codes for CASSGGGGDYEQYF.

This clone was recorded only once. J is TRBJ2-3 and V is TRBV2; D ambiguous. The germline CDR1 and CDR2 sequences are SNHLY and FYNNEI. The CDR3 runs 15 residues. V dropped 2 bases and J dropped 5 bases, with 14 bases sitting between them. The CDR3 region has the DNA TGTGCCAGCAGTGAACTGGGCACCTTGGGAGATACGCAGTATTTT. Residues: CASSELGTLGDTQYF.

This rearrangement joins TRBV19 to TRBJ1-4; D gene unclear. Trimming took 5 bases from V and 4 from J, leaving 20 bases between them. There are 17 residues in the CDR3. Germline CDR1 is LNHDA and CDR2 is SQIVND (reference sequence). The CDR3 DNA is TGTGCCAGTAGTGGGCCGGGATCTCCGGATTTTAATGAAAAACTGTTTTTT. Residues: CASSGPGSPDFNEKLFF.

This clone was observed a single time. The V gene is TRBV21-1, the J gene TRBJ2-1; the D segment call TRBD2 is taken from the table without a DNA check. TRBV21-1 is a pseudogene segment. The CDR3 is made up of 16 amino acids. The CDR3 protein is CASSSRLVSVCNEQFF. CDR3 DNA: TGTGCCAGCAGCTCTCGACTAGTTTCGGTATGCAATGAGCAGTTCTTC.

This chain links TRBV6-4 with TRBJ2-1; 7 nucleotides match TRBD2. This CDR3 comprises 15 residues. After removal of 2 bases from V and 0 bases from J, the junction contained 1 base not matched to a gene. CDR1 and CDR2 (germline): MRHNA, SNTAGT. CDR3 sequence reads: CASSDGGSSYNEQFF. The CDR3 bases are TGTGCCAGCAGTGACGGCGGGAGCTCCTACAATGAGCAGTTCTTC.

The V gene is TRBV7-8, the J gene TRBJ2-7; 9 nucleotides match TRBD2. The V segment lost 2 bases and the J segment 0 bases; nucleotides outside the gene matches: 8. The CDR3 contains 17 residues. Germline V gene lookup returns CDR1 SGHVS and CDR2 FQNEAQ. The CDR3 spells CASSLFTSGPSSYEQYF. The DNA of the CDR3 is TGTGCCAGCAGCTTATTTACTAGCGGGCCCAGCTCCTACGAGCAGTACTTC.

The chain carries TRBV5-1 and TRBJ1-1; 12 bases are shared with TRBD1. The CDR3 extends over 17 amino acids. CDR1 and CDR2 from the germline V gene are SGHRS and YFSETQ. The V gene end was trimmed by 4 bases and the J gene end by 6 bases; junction bases not matched to a gene: 13. The CDR3 spells CASSLSGTGGLKAEAFF. In DNA, the CDR3 is TGCGCCAGCAGCCTCTCCGGGACAGGGGGCTTAAAGGCTGAAGCTTTCTTT. Variable domain in full (rest from reference TRBV5-1 and TRBJ1-1): KAGVTQTPRYLIKTRGQQVTLSCSPISGHRSVSWYQQTPGQGLQFLFEYFSETQRNKGNFPGRFSGRQFSNSRSEMNVSTLELGDSALYLCASSLSGTGGLKAEAFFGQGTRLTVV.

This clone was found once. The chain joins TRBV19 to TRBJ2-1; D gene unclear. This CDR3 region has 12 residues. Germline CDR1 LNHDA, CDR2 SQIVND (reference sequence). The V end was cut by 6 bases, the J end by 6 bases, with 9 bases between. Written as DNA, the CDR3 is TGTGCCAGTAGGAAAAACAGCAATGAGCAGTTCTTC. It translates to CASRKNSNEQFF.